The 10 T cell receptor beta chains listed next were all sequenced from one sample in a study of blood T cell repertoires in COVID-19. Profiled with immunoSEQ multiplex PCR; TCRdb holds only in-frame clones, not every one. In the table there are 320,000 or so clones, around 90% of which are singletons. The sequenced sample was PBMCs or T cells enriched from blood (not recorded which). These receptors all come from a man aged 55 to 70 who had recovered from COVID-19.

The chain is built from TRBV6-5 and TRBJ2-1; weak D call: TRBD2 (6 bases). CDR3 length: 15 amino acids. CDR1 MNHEY and CDR2 SVGAGI come from the germline V gene. Trimming took 5 bases from V and 8 from J, leaving 19 bases between them. The CDR3: CASSRLVARGDEQFF. For the CDR3, the DNA is TGTGCCAGCAGTCGACTAGTTGCGAGGGGCGATGAGCAGTTCTTC.

The chain recombines TRBV7-9 with TRBJ1-1; tentatively, D is TRBD1 (5 bases). Trimming pared 5 bases from V and 1 base from J, leaving 17 bases between. CDR3 length equals 16 residues. Per the germline V gene, CDR1 is SEHNR and CDR2 is FQNEAQ (reference sequence). CDR3 region: CASSPPYDTGNTEAFF. The CDR3 DNA follows: TGTGCCAGCAGCCCCCCTTACGATACAGGGAACACTGAAGCTTTCTTT.

The genes are TRBV9 and TRBJ2-1; 9 nucleotides agree with TRBD2. CDR1 is SGDLS, CDR2 YYNGEE, per germline. The CDR3 is made up of 14 amino acids. V lost 0 bases to trimming and J lost 10 bases; unmatched junction nucleotides: 5. The CDR3 reads CASSVVGSGREQFF. CDR3 DNA sequence: TGTGCCAGCAGCGTAGTTGGTAGCGGGAGAGAGCAGTTCTTC.

The V and J genes are TRBV19 and TRBJ2-7; D ambiguous. Germline loops: CDR1 LNHDA, CDR2 SQIVND (reference sequence). The ends were cut back, 1 base at V and 5 bases at J, with 12 bases in the middle. CDR3 length: 14 amino acids. CDR3 sequence (DNA): TGTGCCAGTAGTATAGGACATGCTGTCGACGAGCAGTACTTC. It yields the protein CASSIGHAVDEQYF.

The V gene is TRBV19, the J gene TRBJ1-2, with TRBD1 matching 9 bases. Losses at the gene ends were 5 bases for V and 3 bases for J; bases not matched to a gene: 7. CDR1 is LNHDA, CDR2 SQIVND, per germline (reference sequence). This CDR3 region has 15 residues. The CDR3 region is CASSVSGTGHYGYTF. CDR3 DNA sequence: TGTGCCAGTAGTGTTAGCGGGACAGGGCACTATGGCTACACCTTC.

J is TRBJ2-2 and V is TRBV9, with 10 nucleotides matching TRBD2. This CDR3 is built from 16 residues. Unmatched junction bases numbered 3, after V lost 2 bases and J lost 2 bases. Germline values: CDR1 SGDLS, CDR2 YYNGEE. CDR3 in DNA: TGTGCCAGCAGCGTTACTAGCGGGGTAAACACCGGGGAGCTGTTTTTT. It yields the protein CASSVTSGVNTGELFF.

This clone has only one observation. The J gene is TRBJ1-5, the V gene TRBV19, with TRBD1 identical over 10 bases. V dropped 6 bases and J dropped 2; count of bases not matched to a gene: 4. The germline V gene has CDR1 LNHDA and CDR2 SQIVND (reference sequence). The CDR3 is 15 amino acids. CDR3 sequence (DNA): TGTGCCAGTAGGGGGACAGGGGACGGCAATCAGCCCCAGCATTTT. Translation: CASRGTGDGNQPQHF.

V and J are TRBV19 and TRBJ2-1, with TRBD1 identical over 10 bases. CDR1 LNHDA and CDR2 SQIVND come from the germline V gene (reference sequence). Trimming at V came to 1 base and at J to 9 bases, leaving 6 bases not matched to a gene. The CDR3 extends over 15 amino acids. CDR3 protein: CASSIGDRGLAEQFF. CDR3 nucleotide sequence: TGTGCCAGTAGTATAGGAGACAGGGGGCTTGCTGAGCAGTTCTTC.

The chain uses TRBV28 and TRBJ1-4, with D maybe TRBD1 (6 bases). This CDR3 spans 11 amino acids. Per germline, CDR1 MDHEN and CDR2 SYDVKM. V was pared by 6 bases and J by 13 bases, with 12 bases between. This CDR3 reads CASRARQVLFF. The CDR3 region has the DNA TGTGCCAGCAGGGCCCGACAGGTACTGTTTTTT.

The chain couples TRBV5-1 to TRBJ2-7; the match to TRBD1 covers 8 bases. The CDR3 consists of 13 residues. The V gene end was trimmed by 5 bases and the J gene end by 5 bases; junction bases not matched to a gene: 6. CDR1 SGHRS and CDR2 YFSETQ come from the germline V gene. CDR3 amino acids: CASSSRGLNEQYF. DNA of the CDR3: TGCGCCAGCAGTAGCAGGGGGCTTAACGAGCAGTACTTC. The full variable domain, completed using reference TRBV5-1 and TRBJ2-7, is KAGVTQTPRYLIKTRGQQVTLSCSPISGHRSVSWYQQTPGQGLQFLFEYFSETQRNKGNFPGRFSGRQFSNSRSEMNVSTLELGDSALYLCASSSRGLNEQYFGPGTRLTVT.